Only a few counts were recorded for the clone carrying this T cell receptor (beta chain). Germline assignment: CDR1 SQVTM and CDR2 ANQGSEA. With 8 bases clipped from V and 10 bases from J, the junction kept 8 bases outside the gene matches. CDR3 length: 11 residues. These data originate in a study of T-cell reconstitution after alpha-beta-depleted transplantation in children. Unique molecular identifiers featured in how the TCRbeta library was prepared. Each CDR3 protein is one row after TCRdb ran MiXCR on the PCR reads. The sample carries hundreds of thousands of distinct CDR3 sequences, approximately 15% recorded once.

V gene TRBV29-1 combines with J gene TRBJ2-3; 8 positions agree with TRBD2. This sequence originates from a male patient aged 2-15 years who had a stem cell transplant for acute lymphoblastic leukemia, so the T cells may come from the graft donor. The material sequenced was PBMCs, mostly from graft donor cells, taken 360 days after TCRalphabeta/CD19-depleted stem cell transplant. CDR3 residues: CSYSGGQAQYF. The CDR3 bases are TGCAGCTACAGCGGGGGCCAAGCGCAGTATTTT.